Following are 8 T cell receptor beta chains from one sample sequenced in a study of blood T cells in healthy people across ages. PCR was performed a second time for roughly 6 to 12 cycles using a sample-barcoded 5' primer and a J-beta primer mix. TCRdb fed the 5' RACE reads into MiXCR, producing one record per CDR3 protein. This sample has roughly 930,000 distinct CDR3 sequences, with 45% to 50% found just once. The source material was blood. Source of these receptors: a man aged 30 to 45 in good health.

Only one count was recorded for this clonotype. The V gene is TRBV7-2, the J gene TRBJ1-1; the D is unclear. Trimming pared 5 bases from V and 4 bases from J, leaving 14 bases between. CDR1 and CDR2 from the germline V gene are SGHTA and FQGNSA. The CDR3 has 14 residues. The CDR3: CASSPGWGFTEAFF. The CDR3 DNA reads as TGTGCCAGCAGCCCGGGGTGGGGTTTCACTGAAGCTTTCTTT.

This clonotype was counted only a few times. V usage is TRBV9 and J usage is TRBJ2-3; D may be TRBD1 (5 bases). V lost 2 bases and J lost 2, with 12 bases in between. The CDR3 has 15 residues. Germline V gene sequence: CDR1 SGDLS, CDR2 YYNGEE. This chain's CDR3 is CASSVGQGLTDTQYF. DNA of the CDR3: TGTGCCAGCAGCGTCGGGCAGGGCCTCACAGATACGCAGTATTTT.

The chain combines TRBV27 with TRBJ1-5; D not resolved. Looked up from germline, CDR1 is MNHEY and CDR2 is SMNVEV (reference sequence). V lost 6 bases, J lost 0 bases, and 6 bases lay in between. The CDR3 contains 13 residues. CDR3 bases: TGTGCCAGCAGGCTTAATAGCAATCAGCCCCAGCATTTT. Residues: CASRLNSNQPQHF.

This clonotype was counted a few times. The rearrangement uses TRBV6-1 and TRBJ1-6, with D hard to call. This CDR3 is built from 14 residues. V was shortened by 6 bases and J by 9 bases, with 15 bases between the two germline ends. The germline CDR1 and CDR2 sequences are MNHNS and SASEGT. The CDR3 DNA is TGTGCCAGCAGCCACACATCCTTTGGTTCACCCCTCCACTTT. Translation: CASSHTSFGSPLHF.

The chain combines TRBV7-9 with TRBJ2-1; D tentatively fits TRBD1 or TRBD2 (6 bases each). This CDR3 is built from 14 residues. Between the trimmed V and J ends, which lost 6 bases and 6 bases, there was a span of 15 bases. Per the germline V gene, CDR1 is SEHNR and CDR2 is FQNEAQ (reference sequence). CDR3 DNA: TGTGCCAGCAGATCCGGAGGGGGAACCAATGAGCAGTTCTTC. As protein: CASRSGGGTNEQFF.

The gene calls are TRBV20-1 and TRBJ1-1; TRBD1 agrees at 8 bases. V trimming: 5 bases; J trimming: 0 bases; junction bases outside the gene matches: 11. The CDR3 covers 16 residues. Germline CDR1 and CDR2: DFQATT and SNEGSKA (reference sequence). For the CDR3, the DNA is TGCAGTGCTCGCCCCGGGACAGGAATGATGAACACTGAAGCTTTCTTT. It specifies CSARPGTGMMNTEAFF.

This clonotype came up a few times. The CDR3, as DNA: TGTGCCAGCAGGTTTACCAGGGTGCCTCAAGAGACCCAGTACTTC. This sequence encodes CASRFTRVPQETQYF. This rearrangement joins TRBV28 to TRBJ2-5; D is possibly TRBD1 (5 bases). V was clipped by 6 bases and J by 2 bases, with 16 bases between them. Germline CDR1 is MDHEN and CDR2 is SYDVKM. There are 15 residues in the CDR3.

The rearrangement uses TRBV7-8 and TRBJ1-2; 8 bases are shared with TRBD1. V gave up 1 base and J gave up 5 bases; unmatched junction bases: 12. The CDR3 runs 17 residues. The germline CDR1 and CDR2 sequences are SGHVS and FQNEAQ. The CDR3: CASSLEAGTGQRYGYTF. The CDR3 DNA sequence: TGTGCCAGCAGCTTAGAGGCCGGGACAGGACAGCGTTATGGCTACACCTTC.